The 20 T cell receptor beta chains below all came from one sample that was sequenced in a study of lung T cells in sarcoidosis with Löfgren's syndrome. TCRdb itself ran the reads through MiXCR, one entry per CDR3 protein. The sample carries some 3,100 distinct CDR3 sequences, under 20% recorded once. The sample was CD4+ T cells from bronchoalveolar lavage. These TCRs come from a human donor with sarcoidosis (Löfgren's syndrome or another form), or a control subject (not recorded which).

This clonotype was seen only a few times. J is TRBJ2-4 and V is TRBV19; unclear D gene. V was cut by 1 base and J by 3 bases, with 4 bases left in between. Germline CDR1 is LNHDA and CDR2 is SQIVND (reference sequence). This CDR3 has 13 amino acids. Written as DNA, the CDR3 is TGTGCCAGTAGTATAGTGGGCAAAAACATTCAGTACTTC. Translating gives CASSIVGKNIQYF.

By share of the sample, this clonotype is large. The chain carries TRBV15 and TRBJ2-5, with a tentative D call TRBD2 (6 bases). Trimming removed 0 bases at V and 3 bases at J, with 11 bases between. Germline CDR1 and CDR2: LNHNV and YYDKDF (reference sequence). This CDR3 region has 15 residues. The CDR3, as DNA: TGTGCCACCAGCAGAGATGGAGGGCCTGAAGAGACCCAGTACTTC. It yields the protein CATSRDGGPEETQYF.

This clonotype rates as medium-sized. The V call is TRBV12-3 or TRBV12-4, the J call TRBJ1-2; 11 nucleotides match TRBD1. V lost 6 bases to trimming and J lost 7 bases; unmatched junction nucleotides: 13. This CDR3 contains 16 residues. This chain's CDR3 is CASSPNRDRGLGGYTF. CDR3 DNA sequence: TGTGCCAGCAGCCCGAACCGGGACAGGGGGTTGGGTGGCTACACCTTC.

This clonotype was detected ten times or more. V usage is TRBV24-1 and J usage is TRBJ2-2; 10 bases line up with TRBD2. Germline values: CDR1 KGHDR, CDR2 SFDVKD. V dropped 11 bases and J dropped 0; count of bases not matched to a gene: 5. The CDR3 is 15 amino acids. CDR3 loop: CAIRSGRSNTGELFF. In DNA form, the CDR3 reads TGTGCCATCCGTAGCGGGAGGTCGAACACCGGGGAGCTGTTTTTT.

Relative to its sample, this clonotype is medium-sized. This chain links TRBV19 with TRBJ1-1; D possibly corresponds to TRBD1 (6 bases). This CDR3 is 15 amino acids long. Germline V lookup: CDR1 LNHDA, CDR2 SQIVND (reference sequence). Trimming stripped 7 bases from V and 6 bases from J, with 21 bases between. The CDR3 spells CASKGGGMLTSEAFF. In DNA form, the CDR3 reads TGTGCCAGTAAGGGGGGTGGGATGCTCACCTCTGAAGCTTTCTTT.

In this sample, this clonotype turned up many times. The V and J genes are TRBV7-2 and TRBJ2-5, with unresolved D. The CDR3 loop spans 14 amino acids. V was pared by 3 bases and J by 8 bases, with 16 bases between. The germline CDR1 and CDR2 sequences are SGHTA and FQGNSA. Here the CDR3 DNA reads TGTGCCAGCAGCTTGGCCCGGGCCGCCGATACCCAGTACTTC. This sequence encodes CASSLARAADTQYF.

Comment on this clonotype: A much larger clone is a single base away; this may be a read error. The rearrangement links TRBV19 to TRBJ1-2; D is uncertain. Per the germline V gene, CDR1 is LNHDA and CDR2 is SQIVND (reference sequence). The CDR3 runs to 12 residues. The CDR3 reads CASSNRAYVYTF. Written as DNA, the CDR3 is TGTGCCAGTAGTAACCGGGCCTATGTCTACACCTTC.

Regarding this clonotype: Just one base apart from a much larger clone, this may be a read error. The chain is built from TRBV11-3 and TRBJ1-2; D might be TRBD1 (6 bases). This CDR3 is built from 12 residues. Germline assignment: CDR1 SGHNT and CDR2 YENEEA. The CDR3 loop is CASSPRGYGCTF. The CDR3 DNA sequence: TGTGCCAGCAGCCCCAGGGGATATGGCTGCACCTTC.

In this sample, this clonotype turned up many times. The V call is TRBV5-1, the J call TRBJ2-7; D perhaps matches TRBD1 (6 bases). This CDR3 contains 14 residues. Trimming removed 1 base at V and 5 bases at J, with 13 bases between. The V gene's germline CDR1 is SGHRS and CDR2 YFSETQ. CDR3 nucleotides: TGCGCCAGCAGCTTGTCTAACAGGGCCAACGAGCAGTACTTC. This codes for CASSLSNRANEQYF.

This clonotype is classed as medium-sized. The chain recombines TRBV10-3 with TRBJ1-1; 8 bases map to TRBD1. The CDR3 is 14 residues long. Looked up from germline, CDR1 is ENHRY and CDR2 is SYGVKD. Trimming cost V 7 bases and J 2 bases; bases outside gene matches: 6. The CDR3 reads CAITTGQVNTEAFF. CDR3 coding DNA: TGTGCCATCACTACGGGACAGGTCAACACTGAAGCTTTCTTT.

In its sample, this clonotype was seen many times. V is TRBV7-2 and J is TRBJ1-1, with 7 bases fitting TRBD1. From germline, CDR1 is SGHTA and CDR2 FQGNSA. This CDR3 is 15 amino acids long. The junction had 5 bases not matched to a gene; V was cut back by 4 bases and J by 0 bases. The CDR3 here is CASSYRGGMNTEAFF. CDR3 DNA: TGTGCCAGCAGCTACCGAGGGGGCATGAACACTGAAGCTTTCTTT.

This clonotype is medium-sized (0.01 to 0.1%) by share. The chain employs TRBV2 and TRBJ2-7, with 11 bases that match TRBD1. The CDR3 runs 13 residues. Looked up from germline, CDR1 is SNHLY and CDR2 is FYNNEI. J gave up 5 bases and V 11 bases, and 8 bases lay outside the gene matches. The CDR3 reads CAGGQGVDDEQYF. CDR3 nucleotides: TGTGCCGGGGGACAGGGGGTAGATGACGAGCAGTACTTC.

This clonotype came up a few times. A single base separates this from a much larger clone, so it may be a read error. The chain uses TRBV7-3 and TRBJ2-3, with D unclear. This CDR3 region has 14 residues. The ends were cut back, 1 base at V and 2 bases at J, with 7 bases in the middle. From germline, CDR1 is SGHTA and CDR2 FQGTGA. Here the CDR3 reads CASSLRNFTDTQYF. The DNA of the CDR3 is TGTGCCAGCAGCTTAAGGAACTTCACAGATACGCAGTATTTT.

Judged by abundance, this clonotype is medium-sized. This sequence joins TRBV2 and TRBJ2-5; TRBD1 matches at 7 bases. This CDR3 has 14 residues. J was trimmed by 4 bases and V by 5 bases; bases with no gene match: 7. CDR1 is SNHLY and CDR2 is FYNNEI in the germline V gene. In DNA, the CDR3 is TGTGCCAGCAGTTGGGGGACAGCCCGAGAGACCCAGTACTTC. Encoded protein: CASSWGTARETQYF. Together with reference TRBV2 and TRBJ2-5, the CDR3 gives the full variable domain: EPEVTQTPSHQVTQMGQEVILRCVPISNHLYFYWYRQILGQKVEFLVSFYNNEISEKSEIFDDQFSVERPDGSNFTLKIRSTKLEDSAMYFCASSWGTARETQYFGPGTRLLVL.

Notes on this clonotype: A much larger clone lies a single base off, so this may be a read error. The V gene is TRBV5-4, the J gene TRBJ1-1; D uncertain. CDR3 length equals 14 residues. CDR1 is SGHNT, CDR2 YYREEE, per germline (reference sequence). The CDR3 reads CASSLLSLGTESFF. CDR3 nucleotides: TGTGCCAGCAGCTTGCTAAGTTTGGGTACTGAATCTTTCTTT.

By share, this clonotype ranks as medium-sized. The chain carries TRBV20-1 and TRBJ2-7, with 7 bases lining up with TRBD1. This CDR3 is built from 13 residues. Germline V lookup: CDR1 DFQATT, CDR2 SNEGSKA (reference sequence). The V and J ends lost 0 bases and 6 bases, in that order; junction bases with no gene match: 5. The CDR3 nucleotides are TGCAGTGCTAGAGAAAGACAGGGTGTCGAGCAGTACTTC. It specifies CSARERQGVEQYF.

This clonotype was counted many times. This chain connects TRBV15 to TRBJ1-2; D not certain. The germline gives CDR1 LNHNV, CDR2 YYDKDF (reference sequence). V was clipped by 0 bases and J by 8 bases, with 13 bases between them. The CDR3 sequence is 14 residues long. This chain's CDR3 is CATSRDTQAGGYTF. In nucleotides, the CDR3 is TGTGCCACCAGCAGAGATACCCAGGCGGGGGGCTACACCTTC.

This clonotype was seen more than once but under ten times. V and J are TRBV7-6 and TRBJ2-2; D is uncertain. Germline V gives CDR1 SGHVS, CDR2 FNYEAQ. Trimming removed 4 bases at V and 6 bases at J, with 9 bases between. The CDR3 runs to 13 residues. The CDR3 nucleotides read TGTGCCAGCAGCTCAAGGTCGGCCGGGGAGCTGTTTTTT. This codes for CASSSRSAGELFF.

Notes on this clonotype: Being one base from a much bigger clone, this may be a read error. The genes are TRBV2 and TRBJ2-2; 9 bases map to TRBD2. The CDR3 length is 14 residues. Looked up from germline, CDR1 is SNHLY and CDR2 is FYNNEI. In DNA form, the CDR3 reads TGTGCCAGCCAGAGCGGGGGGCGCACCAGGGAGCTGTTTTTT. Protein: CASQSGGRTRELFF.

V and J are TRBV4-2 and TRBJ2-7; a possible D gene is TRBD2 (6 bases). CDR3 length: 17 residues. Deletions cut 4 bases from V and 4 bases from J, with 23 bases between. The germline V gene has CDR1 LGHNA and CDR2 YNFKEQ. The CDR3 DNA reads TGTGCCAGCAGCCTAGAGGCCTCCGGGACTCAAGGGTACGAGCAGTACTTC. It specifies CASSLEASGTQGYEQYF.